A selection of T cell receptor beta chains follows, all from one sample in a study of shared clonotypes between healthy human individuals. Data came from immunoSEQ multiplex PCR; TCRdb stores just in-frame clones and leaves some out. The sample shows more than 450,000 clones, approximately 79% of them seen only once. Input material: PBMCs. These receptors were obtained from a woman between 35 and 50 years old in good health. Some clones in this sample may be carry-over from other donors' samples. Both conserved end residues are part of each CDR3. Each record gives: V gene, D gene, clone size, J gene, CDR3 protein, CDR3 DNA. A D gene is named only where the DNA matches it firmly. Part of the rows lack a size; the others show once, few, many or a class for expanded clones.

>TRBV9|TRBD2|NA|TRBJ2-2
CASSGLAGGALTNTGELFF
TGTGCCAGCAGCGGACTAGCGGGAGGGGCCCTAACGAATACCGGGGAGCTGTTTTTT
>TRBV29-1|NA|NA|TRBJ2-1
CSAFWNEQFF
TGCAGCGCATTTTGGAATGAGCAGTTCTTC
>TRBV14|TRBD1|NA|TRBJ2-7
CASSFRTGQDEQYF
TGTGCCAGCAGCTTTCGGACAGGGCAGGACGAGCAGTACTTC
>TRBV21-1|NA|NA|TRBJ2-6
CASSKESGQGSSGANVLTF
TGTGCCAGCAGCAAAGAGTCGGGACAGGGTTCGTCTGGGGCCAACGTCCTGACTTTC
>TRBV5-1|TRBD1|NA|TRBJ2-3
CASSLAGQGPDTQYF
TGCGCCAGCAGCTTGGCGGGACAGGGGCCAGATACGCAGTATTTT
>TRBV7-3|NA|once|TRBJ2-3
CASSLDTSTDTQYF
TGTGCCAGCAGCTTAGATACTAGCACAGATACGCAGTATTTT
>TRBV2|TRBD2|NA|TRBJ2-3
CASSRSGRSTDTQYF
TGTGCCAGCAGCCGTAGCGGGAGGAGCACAGATACGCAGTATTTT
>TRBV2|NA|NA|TRBJ2-7
CASSEGRLSSYEQYF
TGTGCCAGCAGTGAGGGACGCCTGAGCTCCTACGAGCAGTACTTC
>TRBV7-2|TRBD2|NA|TRBJ2-1
CASSFSSGVDEQFF
TGTGCCAGCAGCTTCTCCAGCGGGGTAGATGAGCAGTTCTTC
>TRBV27|NA|few|TRBJ1-1
CASSPNRGFGAFF
TGTGCCAGCAGTCCGAACCGAGGGTTCGGAGCTTTCTTT
>TRBV19|NA|once|TRBJ2-5
CASSMWGAGETQYF
TGTGCCAGTAGTATGTGGGGCGCGGGGGAGACCCAGTACTTC
>TRBV7-3|TRBD2|NA|TRBJ2-2
CARTGGTGELFF
TGTGCCAGAACGGGAGGCACCGGGGAGCTGTTTTTT
>TRBV6-1|NA|NA|TRBJ2-3
CASNGRGGADTQYF
TGTGCCAGCAACGGCAGGGGAGGGGCAGATACGCAGTATTTT
>TRBV4-2|NA|NA|TRBJ2-7
CASSQDWGTYEQYF
TGTGCCAGCAGCCAAGATTGGGGTACGTACGAGCAGTACTTC
>TRBV19|TRBD1|NA|TRBJ1-5
CASSTTGGGQPQHF
TGTGCCAGTAGTACCACAGGGGGGGGTCAGCCCCAGCATTTT
>TRBV28|TRBD2|few|TRBJ2-7
CASSRSGSLSYEQYF
TGTGCCAGCAGCCGGAGCGGGAGCCTCTCCTACGAGCAGTACTTC
>TRBV6-1|TRBD1|NA|TRBJ1-4
CASRYTGGGIKLFF
TGTGCCAGCAGGTACACAGGGGGAGGGATAAAACTGTTTTTT
>TRBV29-1|TRBD2|NA|TRBJ2-1
CSVDRTSGSLSYNEQFF
TGCAGCGTTGATAGGACTAGCGGGAGCCTTTCCTACAATGAGCAGTTCTTC
>TRBV28|NA|NA|TRBJ1-1
CASSFDRSEAFF
TGTGCCAGCAGTTTCGACAGGAGCGAAGCTTTCTTT
>TRBV6-1|NA|NA|TRBJ2-7
CASSESYLSYEQYF
TGTGCCAGCAGTGAAAGCTACTTATCCTACGAGCAGTACTTC
>TRBV7-2|TRBD1|NA|TRBJ1-4
CASSLQGQNEKLFF
TGTGCCAGCAGCCTACAGGGGCAAAATGAAAAACTGTTTTTT
>TRBV6-1|NA|NA|TRBJ1-2
CASSPRGGLGYGYTF
TGTGCCAGCAGTCCGAGAGGGGGGTTGGGGTATGGCTACACCTTC
>TRBV18|NA|NA|TRBJ1-5
CASSPTRGVGNQPQHF
TGTGCCAGCTCACCAACCCGAGGGGTAGGGAATCAGCCCCAGCATTTT
>TRBV21-1|NA|NA|TRBJ2-2
CASSKVHRDTGELFF
TGTGCCAGCAGCAAAGTTCACAGGGACACCGGGGAGCTGTTTTTT
>TRBV10-1|TRBD1|NA|TRBJ1-1
CASRTGVNTEAFF
TGCGCCAGCAGGACAGGGGTGAACACTGAAGCTTTCTTT